These 4 T cell receptor beta chains originate from one sample sequenced in a study of blood T cell repertoires in COVID-19. Repertoires were generated with immunoSEQ multiplex PCR, while TCRdb's copy carries only in-frame clones and drops some. The sample includes roughly 80,000 clones, roughly nine tenths of them seen just once. The sequencing sample was made of peripheral blood. The receptors here all came from a woman aged 55-69 years with acute or convalescent COVID-19.

The V gene is TRBV9, the J gene TRBJ1-1, with TRBD1 matching 7 bases. J lost 0 bases, V lost 3 bases, and 5 bases had no gene match. Germline V gives CDR1 SGDLS, CDR2 YYNGEE. This CDR3 region has 15 residues. The CDR3 DNA follows: TGTGCCAGCAGCGACCGACAGGGTATGAACACTGAAGCTTTCTTT. This codes for CASSDRQGMNTEAFF.

V and J are TRBV11-1 and TRBJ2-3; a weak D match, TRBD1 (6 bases). CDR3 length: 13 residues. Germline CDR1 is SGHAT and CDR2 is FQDESV (reference sequence). V shed 3 bases and J shed 7 bases, with 11 bases lying between them. DNA for the CDR3: TGTGCCAGCAGCTTGGACAGTTCTAATACGCAGTATTTT. Translation: CASSLDSSNTQYF.

J is TRBJ2-1 and V is TRBV27, with 7 bases aligning to TRBD1. The CDR3 is 15 residues long. From germline, CDR1 is MNHEY and CDR2 SMNVEV (reference sequence). The ends lost 3 bases at V and 2 bases at J; junction bases unmatched: 4. The CDR3 sequence: CASSFGQGAYNEQFF. The CDR3 DNA reads TGTGCCAGCAGTTTTGGGCAGGGGGCCTACAATGAGCAGTTCTTC.

Judged by abundance, this clone is medium-sized (0.01 to 0.1%). The chain is built from TRBV7-3 and TRBJ2-2; weak D call: TRBD2 (6 bases). The germline V gene encodes CDR1 SGHTA and CDR2 FQGTGA. There are 14 residues in the CDR3. V was cut by 5 bases and J by 2 bases, with 9 bases left in between. The chain's CDR3 is CASSPGLNTGELFF. CDR3 DNA sequence: TGTGCCAGCAGCCCGGGACTTAACACCGGGGAGCTGTTTTTT. Full variable domain (missing parts from reference TRBV7-3 and TRBJ2-2): GAGVSQTPSNKVTEKGKYVELRCDPISGHTALYWYRQSLGQGPEFLIYFQGTGAADDSGLPNDRFFAVRPEGSVSTLKIQRTERGDSAVYLCASSPGLNTGELFFGEGSRLTVL.